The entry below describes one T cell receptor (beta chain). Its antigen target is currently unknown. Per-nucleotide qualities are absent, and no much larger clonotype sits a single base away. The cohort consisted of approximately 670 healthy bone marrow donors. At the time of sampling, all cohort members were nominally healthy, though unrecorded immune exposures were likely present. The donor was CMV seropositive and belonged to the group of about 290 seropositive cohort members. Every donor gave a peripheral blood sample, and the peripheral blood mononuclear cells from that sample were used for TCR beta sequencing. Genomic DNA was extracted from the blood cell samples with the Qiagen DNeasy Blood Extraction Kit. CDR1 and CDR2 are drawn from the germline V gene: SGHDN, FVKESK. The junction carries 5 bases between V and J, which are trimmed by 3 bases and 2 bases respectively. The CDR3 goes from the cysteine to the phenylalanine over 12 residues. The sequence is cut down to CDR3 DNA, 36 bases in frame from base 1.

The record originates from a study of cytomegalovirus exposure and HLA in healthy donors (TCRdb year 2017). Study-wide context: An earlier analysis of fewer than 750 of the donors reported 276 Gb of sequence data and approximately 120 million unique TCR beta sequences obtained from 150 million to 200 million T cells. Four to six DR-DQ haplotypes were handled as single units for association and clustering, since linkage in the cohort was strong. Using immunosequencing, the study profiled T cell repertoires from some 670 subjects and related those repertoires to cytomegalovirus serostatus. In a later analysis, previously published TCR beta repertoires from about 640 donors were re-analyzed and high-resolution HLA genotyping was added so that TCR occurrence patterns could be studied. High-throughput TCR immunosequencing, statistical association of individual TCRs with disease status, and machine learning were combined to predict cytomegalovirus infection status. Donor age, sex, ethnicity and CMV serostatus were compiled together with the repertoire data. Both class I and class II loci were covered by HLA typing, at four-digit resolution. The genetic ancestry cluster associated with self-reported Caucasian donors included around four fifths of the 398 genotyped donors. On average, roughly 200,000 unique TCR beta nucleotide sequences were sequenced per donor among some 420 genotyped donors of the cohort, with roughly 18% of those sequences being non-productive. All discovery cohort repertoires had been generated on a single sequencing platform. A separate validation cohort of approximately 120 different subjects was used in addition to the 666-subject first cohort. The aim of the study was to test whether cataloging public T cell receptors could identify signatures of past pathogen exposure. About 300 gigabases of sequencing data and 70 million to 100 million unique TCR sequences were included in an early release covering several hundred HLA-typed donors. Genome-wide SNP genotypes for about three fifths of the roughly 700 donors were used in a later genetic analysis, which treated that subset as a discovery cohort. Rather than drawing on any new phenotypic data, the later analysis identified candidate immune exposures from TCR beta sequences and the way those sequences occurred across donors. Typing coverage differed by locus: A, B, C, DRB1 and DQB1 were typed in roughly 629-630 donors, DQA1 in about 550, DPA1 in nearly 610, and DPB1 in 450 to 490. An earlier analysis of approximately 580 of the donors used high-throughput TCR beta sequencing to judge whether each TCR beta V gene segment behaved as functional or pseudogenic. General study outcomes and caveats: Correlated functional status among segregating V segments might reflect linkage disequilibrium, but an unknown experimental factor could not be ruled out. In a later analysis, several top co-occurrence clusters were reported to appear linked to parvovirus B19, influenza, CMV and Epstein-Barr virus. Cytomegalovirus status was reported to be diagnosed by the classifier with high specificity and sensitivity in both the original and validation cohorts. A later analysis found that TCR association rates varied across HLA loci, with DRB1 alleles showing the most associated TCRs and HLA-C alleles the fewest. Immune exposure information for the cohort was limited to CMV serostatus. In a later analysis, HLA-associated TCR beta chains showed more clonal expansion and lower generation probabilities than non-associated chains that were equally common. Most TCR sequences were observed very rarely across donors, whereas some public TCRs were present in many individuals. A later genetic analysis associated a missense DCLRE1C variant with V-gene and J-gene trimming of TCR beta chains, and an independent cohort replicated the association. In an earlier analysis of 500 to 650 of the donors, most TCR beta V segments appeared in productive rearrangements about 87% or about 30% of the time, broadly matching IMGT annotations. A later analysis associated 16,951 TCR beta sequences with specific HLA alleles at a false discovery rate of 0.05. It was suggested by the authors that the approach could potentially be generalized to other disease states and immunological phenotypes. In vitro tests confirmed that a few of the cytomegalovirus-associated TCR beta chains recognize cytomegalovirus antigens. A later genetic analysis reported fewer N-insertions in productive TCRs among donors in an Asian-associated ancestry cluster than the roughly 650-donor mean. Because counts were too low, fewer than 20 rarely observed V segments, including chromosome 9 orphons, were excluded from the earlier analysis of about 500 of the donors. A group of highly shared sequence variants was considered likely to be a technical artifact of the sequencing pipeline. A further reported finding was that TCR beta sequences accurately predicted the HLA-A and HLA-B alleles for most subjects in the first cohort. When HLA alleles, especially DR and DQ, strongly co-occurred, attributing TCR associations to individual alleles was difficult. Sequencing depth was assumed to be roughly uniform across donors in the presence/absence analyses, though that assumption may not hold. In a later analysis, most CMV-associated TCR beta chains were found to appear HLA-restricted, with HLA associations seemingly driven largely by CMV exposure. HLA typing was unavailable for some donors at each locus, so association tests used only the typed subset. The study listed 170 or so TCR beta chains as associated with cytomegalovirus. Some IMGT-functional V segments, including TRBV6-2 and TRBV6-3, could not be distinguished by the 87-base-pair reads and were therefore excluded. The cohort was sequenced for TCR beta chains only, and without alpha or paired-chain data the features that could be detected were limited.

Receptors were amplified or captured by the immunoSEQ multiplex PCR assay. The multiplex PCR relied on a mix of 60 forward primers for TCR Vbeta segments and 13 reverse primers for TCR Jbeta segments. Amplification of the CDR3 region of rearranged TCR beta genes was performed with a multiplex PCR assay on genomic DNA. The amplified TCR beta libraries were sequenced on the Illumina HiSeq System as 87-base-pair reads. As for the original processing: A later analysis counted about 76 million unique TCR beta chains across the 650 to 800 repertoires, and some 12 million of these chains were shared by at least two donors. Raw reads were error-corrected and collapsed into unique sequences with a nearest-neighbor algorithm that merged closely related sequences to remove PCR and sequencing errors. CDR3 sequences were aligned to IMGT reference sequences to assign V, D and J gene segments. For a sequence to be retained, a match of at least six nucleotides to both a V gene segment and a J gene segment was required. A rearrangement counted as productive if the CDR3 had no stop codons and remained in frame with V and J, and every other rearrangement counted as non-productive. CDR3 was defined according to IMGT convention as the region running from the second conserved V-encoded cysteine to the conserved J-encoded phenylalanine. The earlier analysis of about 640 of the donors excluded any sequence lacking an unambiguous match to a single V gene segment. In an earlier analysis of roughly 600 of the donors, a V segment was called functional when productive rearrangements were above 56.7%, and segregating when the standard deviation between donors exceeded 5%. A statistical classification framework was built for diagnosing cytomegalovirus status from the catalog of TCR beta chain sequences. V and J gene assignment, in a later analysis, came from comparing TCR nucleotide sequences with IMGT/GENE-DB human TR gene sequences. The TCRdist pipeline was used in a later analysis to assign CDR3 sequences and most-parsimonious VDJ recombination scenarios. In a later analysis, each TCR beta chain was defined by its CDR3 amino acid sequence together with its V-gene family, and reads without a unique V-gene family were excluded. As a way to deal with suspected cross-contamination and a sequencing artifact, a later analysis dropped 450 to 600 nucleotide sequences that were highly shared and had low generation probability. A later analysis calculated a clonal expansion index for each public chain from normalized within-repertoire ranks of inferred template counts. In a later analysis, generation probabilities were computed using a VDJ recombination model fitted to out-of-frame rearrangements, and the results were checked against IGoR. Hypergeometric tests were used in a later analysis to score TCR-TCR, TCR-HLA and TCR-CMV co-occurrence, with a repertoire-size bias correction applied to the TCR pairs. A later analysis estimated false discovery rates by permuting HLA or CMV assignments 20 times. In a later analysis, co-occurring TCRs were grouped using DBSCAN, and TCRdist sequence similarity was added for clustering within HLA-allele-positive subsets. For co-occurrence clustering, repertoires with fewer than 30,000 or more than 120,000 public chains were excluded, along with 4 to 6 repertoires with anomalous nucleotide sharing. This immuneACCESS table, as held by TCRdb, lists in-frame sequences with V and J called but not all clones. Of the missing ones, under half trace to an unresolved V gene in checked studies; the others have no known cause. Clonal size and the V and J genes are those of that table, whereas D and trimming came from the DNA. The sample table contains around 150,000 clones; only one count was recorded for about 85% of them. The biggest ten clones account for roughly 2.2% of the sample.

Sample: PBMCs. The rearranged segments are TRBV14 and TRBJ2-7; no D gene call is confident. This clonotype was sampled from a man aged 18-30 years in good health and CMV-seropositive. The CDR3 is CASSHQTYEQYF. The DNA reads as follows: TGTGCCAGCAGCCATCAAACCTACGAGCAGTACTTC.